This T cell receptor beta chain was identified during a study of blood T cells in healthy people across ages. This clonotype came up a few times. The antigen is unknown. Alongside a J-beta primer mix, a sample-barcoded 5' primer served in a second PCR lasting about 7 to 12 cycles. A tag from a template-switch adaptor with 12 random nucleotides marked each cDNA molecule. TCRdb reprocessed the 5' RACE reads via MiXCR and lists one record per CDR3 protein. This table has 600,000 to 900,000 distinct CDR3 sequences, about a quarter appearing once. Study-wide results and caveats: Changes seen in expanded clonotypes were possibly confounded by donor CMV status left unknown.

J was trimmed by 10 bases and V by 10 bases; bases with no gene match: 15. CDR1 is LGHNT and CDR2 is FRNRAP in the germline V gene. The CDR3 loop spans 15 amino acids. In addition, the sample was reused for a study of T cells of mothers and their children.

The receptor's source is a boy aged 10-17 years in good health. The sequencing input was blood. V is TRBV12-5 and J is TRBJ2-1, with TRBD1 matching 11 bases. The chain's CDR3 is CATSLPGQGVGEQFF. CDR3 nucleotide sequence: TGTGCTACCTCTTTACCGGGACAGGGGGTAGGGGAGCAGTTCTTC.